Each of the 2 T cell receptor beta chains below was sequenced from the same sample in a study of beta chain features in type 1 diabetes. Sequenced material consisted of expressed TCRB transcripts (all of the isolated RNA was reverse transcribed). Clones were read by immunoSEQ multiplex PCR, and TCRdb kept only the in-frame ones, dropping some. The table has about 400,000 clones, 10% to 15% seen once; the top ten hold 0.0095% to 0.012%. The antigens of these receptors remain unknown. General study points: All four CD4+ subsets from Type 1 diabetes patients carried moderately but significantly shorter TCRB CDR3s.

Sequencing was performed on naive CD4+ T cells from blood. The source of these receptors is a woman between 18 and 30 years old with type 1 diabetes.

This chain links TRBV4-1 with TRBJ2-3; 12 bases line up with TRBD2. Germline CDR1 and CDR2: MGHRA and YSYEKL. The J segment lost 8 bases and the V segment lost 1 base, leaving 7 bases of the junction unmatched. The CDR3 contains 16 residues. This chain's CDR3 is CASSQGLAGVQSTQYF. DNA for the CDR3: TGCGCCAGCAGCCAAGGACTAGCGGGGGTACAGAGTACGCAGTATTTT.

This clone was counted a few times. This chain joins TRBV9 and TRBJ2-2, with 8 bases aligning to TRBD1. The CDR3 loop spans 13 amino acids. Trimming cost V 4 bases and J 10 bases; bases outside gene matches: 6. Germline V lookup: CDR1 SGDLS, CDR2 YYNGEE. The CDR3 DNA reads as TGTGCCAGCAGCTCCCGGACAGGGCAGGAGCTGTTTTTT. It yields the protein CASSSRTGQELFF.